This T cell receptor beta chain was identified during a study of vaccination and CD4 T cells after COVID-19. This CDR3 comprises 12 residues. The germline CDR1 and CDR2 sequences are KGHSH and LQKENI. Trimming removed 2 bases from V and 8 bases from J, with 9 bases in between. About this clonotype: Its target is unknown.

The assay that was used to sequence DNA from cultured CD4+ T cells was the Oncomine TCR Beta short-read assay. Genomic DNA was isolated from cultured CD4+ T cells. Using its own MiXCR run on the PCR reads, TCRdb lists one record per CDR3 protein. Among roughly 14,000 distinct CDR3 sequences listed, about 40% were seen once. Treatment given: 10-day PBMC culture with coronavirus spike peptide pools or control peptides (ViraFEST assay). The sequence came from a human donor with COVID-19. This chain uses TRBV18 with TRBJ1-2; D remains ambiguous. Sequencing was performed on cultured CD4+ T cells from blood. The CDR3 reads CASSPGEGGYTF. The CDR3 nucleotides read TGTGCCAGCTCACCAGGGGAGGGCGGCTACACCTTC. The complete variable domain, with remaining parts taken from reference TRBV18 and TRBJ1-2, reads NAGVMQNPRHLVRRRGQEARLRCSPMKGHSHVYWYRQLPEEGLKFMVYLQKENIIDESGMPKERFSAEFPKEGPSILRIQQVVRGDSAAYFCASSPGEGGYTFGSGTRLTVV.